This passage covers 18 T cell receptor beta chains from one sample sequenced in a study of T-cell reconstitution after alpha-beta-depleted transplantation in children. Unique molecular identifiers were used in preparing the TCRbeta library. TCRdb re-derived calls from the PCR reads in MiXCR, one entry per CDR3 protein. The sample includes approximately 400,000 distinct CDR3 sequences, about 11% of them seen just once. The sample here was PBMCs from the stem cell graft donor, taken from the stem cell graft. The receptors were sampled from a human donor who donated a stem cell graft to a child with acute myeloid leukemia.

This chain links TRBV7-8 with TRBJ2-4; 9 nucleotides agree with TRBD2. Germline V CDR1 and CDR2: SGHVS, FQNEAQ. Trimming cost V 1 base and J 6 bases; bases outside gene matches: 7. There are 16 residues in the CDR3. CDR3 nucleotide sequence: TGTGCCAGCAGCTTAGGTACAGCGGGAGGACGAAACATTCAGTACTTC. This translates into CASSLGTAGGRNIQYF.

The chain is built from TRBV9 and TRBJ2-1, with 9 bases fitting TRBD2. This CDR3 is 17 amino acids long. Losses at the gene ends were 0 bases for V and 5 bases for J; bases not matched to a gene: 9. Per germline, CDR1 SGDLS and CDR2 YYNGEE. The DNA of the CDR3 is TGTGCCAGCAGCGTAGGGGACGCGGGGGGGCTGGACAATGAGCAGTTCTTC. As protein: CASSVGDAGGLDNEQFF.

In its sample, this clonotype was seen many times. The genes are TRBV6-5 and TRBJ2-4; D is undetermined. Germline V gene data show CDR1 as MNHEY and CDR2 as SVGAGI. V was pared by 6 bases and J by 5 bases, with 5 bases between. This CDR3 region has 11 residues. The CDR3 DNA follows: TGTGCCAGCAGGCTACAAAACATTCAGTACTTC. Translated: CASRLQNIQYF.

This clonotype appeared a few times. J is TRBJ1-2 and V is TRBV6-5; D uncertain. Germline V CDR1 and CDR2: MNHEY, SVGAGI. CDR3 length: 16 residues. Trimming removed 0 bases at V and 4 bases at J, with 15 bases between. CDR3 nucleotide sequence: TGTGCCAGCAGTTACTCGGCTCACACGGGAGGCTATGGCTACACCTTC. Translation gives CASSYSAHTGGYGYTF.

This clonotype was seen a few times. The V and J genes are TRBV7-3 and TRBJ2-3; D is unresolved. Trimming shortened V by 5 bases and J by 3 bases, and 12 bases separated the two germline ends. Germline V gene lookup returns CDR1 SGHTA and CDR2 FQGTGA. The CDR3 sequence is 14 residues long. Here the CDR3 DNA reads TGTGCCAGCAGCCCGTCCTCGACGACAGATACGCAGTATTTT. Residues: CASSPSSTTDTQYF. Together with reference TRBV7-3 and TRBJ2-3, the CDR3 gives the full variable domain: GAGVSQTPSNKVTEKGKYVELRCDPISGHTALYWYRQSLGQGPEFLIYFQGTGAADDSGLPNDRFFAVRPEGSVSTLKIQRTERGDSAVYLCASSPSSTTDTQYFGPGTRLTVL.

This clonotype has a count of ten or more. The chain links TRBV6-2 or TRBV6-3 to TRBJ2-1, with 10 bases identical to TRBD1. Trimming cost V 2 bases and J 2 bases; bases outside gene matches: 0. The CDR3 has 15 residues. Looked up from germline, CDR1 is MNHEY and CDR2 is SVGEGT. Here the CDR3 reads CASSYGTGAYNEQFF. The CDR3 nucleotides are TGTGCCAGCAGTTACGGGACAGGGGCCTACAATGAGCAGTTCTTC.

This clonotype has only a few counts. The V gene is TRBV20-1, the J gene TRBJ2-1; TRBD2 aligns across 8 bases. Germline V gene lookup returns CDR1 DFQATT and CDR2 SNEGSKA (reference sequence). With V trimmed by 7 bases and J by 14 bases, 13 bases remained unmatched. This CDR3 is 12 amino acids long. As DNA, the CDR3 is TGCAGTGTCCCTTCTAGCGGGCCCTTGGAGTTCTTC. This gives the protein CSVPSSGPLEFF.

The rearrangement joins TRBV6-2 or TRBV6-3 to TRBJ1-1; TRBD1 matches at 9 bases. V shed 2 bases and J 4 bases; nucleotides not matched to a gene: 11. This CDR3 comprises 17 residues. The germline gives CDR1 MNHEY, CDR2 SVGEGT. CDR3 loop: CASSYAPGQGGGTEAFF. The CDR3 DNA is TGTGCCAGCAGTTACGCACCGGGACAGGGCGGGGGCACTGAAGCTTTCTTT.

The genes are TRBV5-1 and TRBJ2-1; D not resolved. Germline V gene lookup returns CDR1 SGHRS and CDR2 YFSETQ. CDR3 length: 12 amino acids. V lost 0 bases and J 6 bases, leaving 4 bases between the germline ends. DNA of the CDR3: TGCGCCAGCAGCTTGGTTTTCAATGAGCAGTTCTTC. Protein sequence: CASSLVFNEQFF.

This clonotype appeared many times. The CDR3 spells CASSQDRADEKLFF. CDR3 sequence (DNA): TGTGCCAGCAGCCAGGACAGGGCGGATGAAAAACTGTTTTTT. V and J are TRBV7-6 and TRBJ1-4; 8 nucleotides line up with TRBD1. J was trimmed by 6 bases and V by 5 bases; bases with no gene match: 5. This CDR3 is 14 amino acids long. Germline-derived CDR1 and CDR2 are SGHVS and FNYEAQ.

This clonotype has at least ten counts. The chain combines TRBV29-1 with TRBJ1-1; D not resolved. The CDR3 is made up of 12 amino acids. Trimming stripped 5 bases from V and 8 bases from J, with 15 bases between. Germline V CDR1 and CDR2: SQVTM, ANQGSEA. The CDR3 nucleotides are TGCAGCGTTAGGGTCAGTCCTCCGGAAGCTTTCTTT. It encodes CSVRVSPPEAFF.

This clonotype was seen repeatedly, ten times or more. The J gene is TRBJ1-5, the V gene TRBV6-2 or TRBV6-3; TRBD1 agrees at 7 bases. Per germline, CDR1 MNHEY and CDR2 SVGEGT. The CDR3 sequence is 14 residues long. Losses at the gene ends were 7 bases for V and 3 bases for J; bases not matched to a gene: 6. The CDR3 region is CASKPTGTNQPQHF. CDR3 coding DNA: TGTGCCAGCAAACCGACAGGGACCAATCAGCCCCAGCATTTT.

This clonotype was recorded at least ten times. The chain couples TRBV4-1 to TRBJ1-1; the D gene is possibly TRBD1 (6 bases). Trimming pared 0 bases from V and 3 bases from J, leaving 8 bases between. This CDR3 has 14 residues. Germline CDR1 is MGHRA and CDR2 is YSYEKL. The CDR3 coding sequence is TGCGCCAGCAGCCAAGATCAGGGGTACACTGAAGCTTTCTTT. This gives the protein CASSQDQGYTEAFF.

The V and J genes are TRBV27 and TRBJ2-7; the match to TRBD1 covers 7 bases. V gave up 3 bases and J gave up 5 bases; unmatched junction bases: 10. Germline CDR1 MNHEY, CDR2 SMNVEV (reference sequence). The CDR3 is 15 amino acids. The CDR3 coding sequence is TGTGCCAGCAGTTTGCTCGGGCAGGGGGTCCACGAGCAGTACTTC. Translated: CASSLLGQGVHEQYF.

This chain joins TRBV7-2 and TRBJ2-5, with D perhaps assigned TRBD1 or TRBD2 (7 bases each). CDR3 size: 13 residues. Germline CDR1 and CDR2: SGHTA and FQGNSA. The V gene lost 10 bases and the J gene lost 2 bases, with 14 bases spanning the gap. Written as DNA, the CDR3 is TGTGCCACCGGGGAGGGACAGCAAGAGACCCAGTACTTC. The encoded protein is CATGEGQQETQYF.

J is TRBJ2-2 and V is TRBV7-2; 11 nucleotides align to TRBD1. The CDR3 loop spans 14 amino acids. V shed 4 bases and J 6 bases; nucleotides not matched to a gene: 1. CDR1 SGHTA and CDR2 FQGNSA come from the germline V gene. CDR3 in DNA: TGTGCCAGCAGCTGGACAGGGGGCCCCGGGGAGCTGTTTTTT. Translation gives CASSWTGGPGELFF.

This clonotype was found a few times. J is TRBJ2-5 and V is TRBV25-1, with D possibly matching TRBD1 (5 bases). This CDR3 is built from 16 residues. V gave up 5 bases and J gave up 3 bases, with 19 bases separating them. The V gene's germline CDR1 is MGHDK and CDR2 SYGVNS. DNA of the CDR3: TGTGCCAGCAGTCCAGATCTAGGGGCCGGTAAAGAGACCCAGTACTTC. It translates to CASSPDLGAGKETQYF.

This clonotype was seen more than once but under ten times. CDR3 sequence reads: CASSPLRTHNEQFF. DNA of the CDR3: TGTGCCAGCTCACCACTCCGGACTCACAATGAGCAGTTCTTC. V usage is TRBV18 and J usage is TRBJ2-1; TRBD2 is a possible D gene (5 bases). CDR1 and CDR2 from the germline V gene are KGHSH and LQKENI. This CDR3 is 14 amino acids long. Trimming took 1 base from V and 5 from J, leaving 9 bases between them.